Listed below are T cell receptor beta chains from one sample, sequenced in a study of blood T cell repertoires in COVID-19. Assay: immunoSEQ multiplex PCR; the TCRdb copy retains only in-frame clones and omits some. The repertoire holds around 70,000 clones, with 86% as singletons. Sequenced material: peripheral blood. These receptors were taken from a human donor in a cohort sampled during active COVID-19. CDR3s include the opening cysteine and the closing phenylalanine or tryptophan. A D gene is named only where the DNA matches it firmly. For some rows the clone size is stated as once, few or many, or as a class when expanded; others skip it.

V	size	J	D	CDR3	DNA
TRBV6-6	-	TRBJ2-7	TRBD1	CASSIARGQGTHEQYF	TGTGCCAGCAGTATCGCCCGGGGACAGGGCACCCACGAGCAGTACTTC
TRBV11-3	-	TRBJ2-3	TRBD2	CASGAGGRGDTQYF	TGTGCCAGCGGCGCGGGGGGGCGTGGAGATACGCAGTATTTT
TRBV4-2	-	TRBJ2-3	-	CASSQGWIGITDTQYF	TGTGCCAGCAGCCAAGGTTGGATCGGGATCACAGATACGCAGTATTTT
TRBV14	-	TRBJ1-4	-	CASRLSATNEKLFF	TGTGCCAGCAGGCTGAGTGCAACTAATGAAAAACTGTTTTTT
TRBV3-1/TRBV3-2	-	TRBJ1-1	TRBD1	CASSQGETGSTEAFF	TGTGCCAGCAGCCAAGGAGAGACAGGGAGCACTGAAGCTTTCTTT
TRBV5-1	-	TRBJ1-1	-	CASSFFGEGATEAFF	TGCGCCAGCAGCTTTTTCGGAGAGGGAGCAACTGAAGCTTTCTTT
TRBV7-2	-	TRBJ2-2	TRBD2	CASRGGADTGELFF	TGCGCCAGCCGGGGGGGGGCGGACACCGGGGAGCTGTTTTTT
TRBV28	-	TRBJ1-1	-	CASSFGRRNTEAFF	TGTGCCAGCAGTTTTGGGCGCCGGAACACTGAAGCTTTCTTT
TRBV7-8	once	TRBJ2-3	-	CASRPGTTTDTQYF	TGTGCCAGCAGGCCCGGGACAACCACAGATACGCAGTATTTT
TRBV6-5	once	TRBJ1-2	-	CASKPSYGGYTF	TGTGCCAGCAAACCGTCGTACGGTGGCTACACCTTC
TRBV9	-	TRBJ2-1	-	CASSGGLEQFF	TGTGCCAGCAGCGGCGGACTCGAGCAGTTCTTC
TRBV6-4	medium-sized	TRBJ2-1	-	CASSESGLGSFNEQFF	TGTGCCAGCAGTGAATCAGGGCTAGGTTCCTTCAATGAGCAGTTCTTC
TRBV6-5	once	TRBJ2-3	TRBD1	CASGAQGASADTQYF	TGTGCCAGTGGGGCACAGGGGGCATCGGCAGATACGCAGTATTTT
TRBV18	-	TRBJ1-5	TRBD1	CASSPRTGTGGKGQPQHF	TGTGCCAGCTCACCGCGTACCGGGACAGGGGGAAAGGGACAGCCCCAGCATTTT
TRBV4-2	-	TRBJ2-3	TRBD2	CASSQDLRGGLTDTQYF	TGTGCCAGCAGCCAAGATCTTCGGGGGGGCCTCACAGATACGCAGTATTTT
TRBV10-3	-	TRBJ1-4	-	CAISEGEISEKLFF	TGTGCCATCAGTGAAGGGGAAATAAGTGAAAAACTGTTTTTT
TRBV7-3	-	TRBJ2-2	-	CASRGPAGELFF	TGTGCCAGCAGGGGGCCGGCCGGGGAGCTGTTTTTT